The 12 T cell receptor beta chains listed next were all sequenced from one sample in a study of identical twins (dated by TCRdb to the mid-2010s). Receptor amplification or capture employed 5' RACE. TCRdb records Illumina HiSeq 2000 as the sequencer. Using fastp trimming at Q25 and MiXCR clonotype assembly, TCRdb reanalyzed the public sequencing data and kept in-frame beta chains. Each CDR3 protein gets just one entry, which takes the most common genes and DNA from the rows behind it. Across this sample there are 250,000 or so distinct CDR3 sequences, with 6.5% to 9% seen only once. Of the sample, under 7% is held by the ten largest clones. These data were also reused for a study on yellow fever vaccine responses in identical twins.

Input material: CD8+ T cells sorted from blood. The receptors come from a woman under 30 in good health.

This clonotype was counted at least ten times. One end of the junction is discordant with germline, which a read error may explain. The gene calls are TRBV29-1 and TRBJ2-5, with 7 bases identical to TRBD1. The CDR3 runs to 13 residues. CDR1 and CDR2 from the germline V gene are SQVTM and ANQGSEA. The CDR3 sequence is CSAVDRNQATQYF. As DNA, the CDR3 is TGCAGCGCTGTGGACAGGAACCAAGCGACCCAGTACTTC.

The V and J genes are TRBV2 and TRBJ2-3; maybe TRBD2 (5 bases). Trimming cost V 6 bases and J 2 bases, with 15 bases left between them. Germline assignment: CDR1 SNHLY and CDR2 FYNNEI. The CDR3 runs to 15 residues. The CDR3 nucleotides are TGTGCCAGCAGGGAGGTTCCTAGCCCCACAGATACGCAGTATTTT. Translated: CASREVPSPTDTQYF. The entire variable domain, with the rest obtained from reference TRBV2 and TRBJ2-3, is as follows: EPEVTQTPSHQVTQMGQEVILRCVPISNHLYFYWYRQILGQKVEFLVSFYNNEISEKSEIFDDQFSVERPDGSNFTLKIRSTKLEDSAMYFCASREVPSPTDTQYFGPGTRLTVL.

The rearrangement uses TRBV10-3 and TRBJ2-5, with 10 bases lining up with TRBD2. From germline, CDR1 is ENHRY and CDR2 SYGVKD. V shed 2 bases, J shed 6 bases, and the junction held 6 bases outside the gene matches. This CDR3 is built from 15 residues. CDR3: CAISEASGSGKTQYF. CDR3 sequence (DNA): TGTGCCATCAGTGAGGCTAGCGGGAGTGGAAAGACCCAGTACTTC.

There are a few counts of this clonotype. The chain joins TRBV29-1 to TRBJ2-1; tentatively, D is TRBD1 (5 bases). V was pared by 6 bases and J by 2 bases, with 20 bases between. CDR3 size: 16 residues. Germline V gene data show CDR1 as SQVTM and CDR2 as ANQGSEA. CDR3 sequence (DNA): TGCAGCGTGGAATCTAATTGGGGCTCCCCCTACAATGAGCAGTTCTTC. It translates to CSVESNWGSPYNEQFF.

The CDR3, as DNA: TGTGCCAGCAGCCCGCTGTTAAGCGGGTCTCACAATGAGCAGTTCTTC. It encodes CASSPLLSGSHNEQFF. This chain uses TRBV14 with TRBJ2-1; possible D gene TRBD2, 6 bases. The CDR3 is 16 residues long. V was shortened by 4 bases and J by 5 bases, with 18 bases between the two germline ends. CDR1 and CDR2 from the germline V gene are SGHDN and FVKESK.

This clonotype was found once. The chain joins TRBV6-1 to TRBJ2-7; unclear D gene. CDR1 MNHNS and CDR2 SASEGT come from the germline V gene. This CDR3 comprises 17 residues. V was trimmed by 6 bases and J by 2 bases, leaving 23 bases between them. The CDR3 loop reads CASRLSPSLGSAYEQYV. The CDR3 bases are TGTGCCAGCAGATTGAGCCCCTCGTTGGGTTCCGCCTACGAGCAGTACGTC.

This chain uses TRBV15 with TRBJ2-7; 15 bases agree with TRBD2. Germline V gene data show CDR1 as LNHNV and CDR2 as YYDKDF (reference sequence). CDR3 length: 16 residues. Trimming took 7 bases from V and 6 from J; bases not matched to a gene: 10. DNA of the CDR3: TGTGCCACCAACTCCCCTCGGGGACTAGCGGGAGGCGAGCAGTACTTC. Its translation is CATNSPRGLAGGEQYF.

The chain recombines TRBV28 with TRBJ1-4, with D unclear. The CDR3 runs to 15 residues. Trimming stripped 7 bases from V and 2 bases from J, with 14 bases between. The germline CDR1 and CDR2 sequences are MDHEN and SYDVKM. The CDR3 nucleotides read TGTGCCAGCACCCCCGGGTGGGCTACTAATGAAAAACTGTTTTTT. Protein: CASTPGWATNEKLFF.

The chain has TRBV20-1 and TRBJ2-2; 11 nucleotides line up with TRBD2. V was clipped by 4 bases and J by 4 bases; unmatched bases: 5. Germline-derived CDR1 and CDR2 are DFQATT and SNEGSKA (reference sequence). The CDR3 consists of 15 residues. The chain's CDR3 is CSATTGLAATGELFF. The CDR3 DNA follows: TGCAGTGCTACAACGGGACTAGCGGCCACCGGGGAGCTGTTTTTT.

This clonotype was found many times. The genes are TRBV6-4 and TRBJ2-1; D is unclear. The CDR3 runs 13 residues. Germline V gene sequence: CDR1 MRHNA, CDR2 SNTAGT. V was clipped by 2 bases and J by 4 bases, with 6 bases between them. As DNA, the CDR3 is TGTGCCAGCAGTGACAGAGCGTACAATGAGCAGTTCTTC. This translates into CASSDRAYNEQFF.

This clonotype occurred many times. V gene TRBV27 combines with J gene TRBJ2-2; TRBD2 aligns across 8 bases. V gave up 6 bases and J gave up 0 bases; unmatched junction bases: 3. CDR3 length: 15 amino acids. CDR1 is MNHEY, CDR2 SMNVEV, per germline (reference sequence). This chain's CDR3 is CASRPAGANTGELFF. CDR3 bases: TGTGCCAGCAGACCAGCGGGAGCGAACACCGGGGAGCTGTTTTTT.

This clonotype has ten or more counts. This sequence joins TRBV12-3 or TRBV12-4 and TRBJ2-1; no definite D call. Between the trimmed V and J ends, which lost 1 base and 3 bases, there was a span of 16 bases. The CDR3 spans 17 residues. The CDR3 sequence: CASSLERTLVFYNEQFF. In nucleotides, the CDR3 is TGTGCCAGCAGTTTAGAGCGTACGCTAGTCTTCTACAATGAGCAGTTCTTC.